The 20 T cell receptor beta chains below come from one sample, sequenced in a study of beta chain features in type 1 diabetes (dated by TCRdb to between 2018 and 2020). Summary of the overall study and its limitations: Type 1 diabetes patients showed a moderate but significant shortening of TCRB CDR3 length in all four CD4+ subsets.

For these receptors, no antigen is known. Receptor libraries were prepared by the immunoSEQ multiplex PCR assay. The entire isolated RNA was reverse transcribed using the High Capacity cDNA Reverse Transcription Kit, and thus expressed TCRB transcripts were sequenced. TCRdb took this table from immuneACCESS and kept in-frame rearrangements with V and J called. Such tables lack part of the clones; where checked against another copy, unresolved V genes explain under half of the gap, and the rest is unexplained. The sample table records 300,000 to 400,000 clones; roughly a tenth of these occur just once. About 0.6% of the sample goes to the ten largest clones. Sample: central memory CD4+ T cells from blood. All receptors derive from a man aged 25 to 45 with type 1 diabetes.

This clone has only a few counts. Other DNA sequences from this sample encode an identical CDR3 as well. This rearrangement joins TRBV11-2 to TRBJ2-1; D uncertain. V was pared by 0 bases and J by 0 bases, with 6 bases between. The CDR3 is made up of 15 amino acids. Germline V gene data show CDR1 as SGHAT and CDR2 as FQNNGV. The CDR3 DNA is TGTGCCAGCAGCTTAGAAGCGAGCTCCTACAATGAGCAGTTCTTC. Residues: CASSLEASSYNEQFF.

The V gene is TRBV21-1, the J gene TRBJ1-1; the table's D call, TRBD1, was not checked against the DNA. TRBV21-1 is designated a pseudogene. CDR3 length: 15 residues. The CDR3 loop reads CASSKDRESGTEAFF. DNA for the CDR3: TGTGCCAGCAGCAAAGACAGGGAGAGTGGTACTGAAGCTTTCTTT.

The CDR3 region is CASATFGGGTEAFF. The CDR3 DNA follows: TGTGCCAGCGCTACGTTCGGGGGGGGAACTGAAGCTTTCTTT. This chain joins TRBV6-5 and TRBJ1-1; D perhaps matches TRBD1 (5 bases). Trimming took off 8 bases at V and 5 bases at J, with 18 bases between the two ends. The CDR3 has 14 amino acids. Germline CDR1 MNHEY, CDR2 SVGAGI.

This clone showed up just a few times. The chain is built from TRBV28 and TRBJ1-2, with TRBD1 identical over 7 bases. V dropped 10 bases and J dropped 0; count of bases not matched to a gene: 5. This CDR3 comprises 13 residues. Germline lookup yields CDR1 MDHEN and CDR2 SYDVKM. The CDR3 loop is CATWDSTNYGYTF. The CDR3 region has the DNA TGTGCCACCTGGGACAGTACTAACTATGGCTACACCTTC.

This clone was recorded at least ten times. V gene TRBV18 combines with J gene TRBJ2-7; 7 bases fit TRBD2. The germline gives CDR1 KGHSH, CDR2 LQKENI. Germline trimming cut 0 bases from V and 5 bases from J; bases unmatched to any gene: 4. The CDR3 length is 14 residues. Here the CDR3 reads CASSPPGRAHEQYF. CDR3 bases: TGTGCCAGCTCACCACCGGGGAGGGCCCACGAGCAGTACTTC.

This clone occurred a few times. This chain uses TRBV18 with TRBJ2-7, with 7 bases that match TRBD1. With V trimmed by 5 bases and J by 8 bases, 6 bases remained unmatched. Germline CDR1 KGHSH, CDR2 LQKENI. The CDR3 is 12 amino acids. The CDR3 coding sequence is TGTGCCAGCTCATATGGACAGGACAAGCAGTACTTC. This encodes CASSYGQDKQYF.

J is TRBJ2-7 and V is TRBV14; 9 nucleotides match TRBD2. Trimming cost V 0 bases and J 3 bases; bases outside gene matches: 6. Germline V gene lookup returns CDR1 SGHDN and CDR2 FVKESK. The CDR3 has 16 amino acids. The CDR3 DNA reads TGTGCCAGCAGCCAAGATATTTCTAGCGGGGACTACGAGCAGTACTTC. Translating it yields CASSQDISSGDYEQYF.

The V and J genes are TRBV18 and TRBJ2-3, with 8 bases aligning to TRBD1. The J segment lost 2 bases and the V segment lost 1 base, leaving 5 bases of the junction unmatched. This CDR3 comprises 16 residues. The germline V gene has CDR1 KGHSH and CDR2 LQKENI. The CDR3 bases are TGTGCCAGCTCACCACAAGGGACAGGCGTCACAGATACGCAGTATTTT. Protein sequence: CASSPQGTGVTDTQYF. Full variable domain (rest looked up from reference TRBV18 and TRBJ2-3): NAGVMQNPRHLVRRRGQEARLRCSPMKGHSHVYWYRQLPEEGLKFMVYLQKENIIDESGMPKERFSAEFPKEGPSILRIQQVVRGDSAAYFCASSPQGTGVTDTQYFGPGTRLTVL.

This sequence joins TRBV6-5 and TRBJ2-1; D perhaps matches TRBD1 (6 bases). V lost 2 bases and J 7 bases, leaving 15 bases between the germline ends. Germline CDR1 reads MNHEY; CDR2 reads SVGAGI. The CDR3 length is 15 residues. The CDR3 DNA reads as TGTGCCAGCAGTTACGGGACAATAGGGCGTAATGAGCAGTTCTTC. Its translation is CASSYGTIGRNEQFF.

In this sample, this clone turned up a few times. This chain uses TRBV7-2 with TRBJ1-2; perhaps TRBD1 as D (5 bases). This CDR3 contains 15 residues. Germline V gives CDR1 SGHTA, CDR2 FQGNSA. Trimming took off 3 bases at V and 4 bases at J, with 15 bases between the two ends. CDR3: CASSLGVTATYGYTF. As DNA, the CDR3 is TGTGCCAGCAGCTTGGGGGTGACAGCTACCTATGGCTACACCTTC.

The chain recombines TRBV30 with TRBJ1-1, with D possibly matching TRBD1 (6 bases). V gave up 3 bases and J gave up 4 bases, with 12 bases separating them. The CDR3 covers 13 residues. From germline, CDR1 is GTSNPN and CDR2 SVGIG (reference sequence). The CDR3 DNA reads TGTGCCTGGAGGGGGGGCAGTGGCACTGAAGCTTTCTTT. Its protein is CAWRGGSGTEAFF.

This clone has only a few counts. Other DNA sequences in this specimen translate into the identical CDR3. V is TRBV18 and J is TRBJ2-5; D not certain. Trimming took off 6 bases at V and 2 bases at J, with 4 bases between the two ends. The CDR3 covers 11 residues. Germline values: CDR1 KGHSH, CDR2 LQKENI. The CDR3 here is CASSPQETQYF. For the CDR3, the DNA is TGTGCCAGCTCTCCGCAAGAGACCCAGTACTTC.

The V gene is TRBV19, the J gene TRBJ2-1; weak D call: TRBD2 (5 bases). CDR3 length: 15 residues. Trimming took 5 bases from V and 5 from J, leaving 16 bases between them. Germline V gene data show CDR1 as LNHDA and CDR2 as SQIVND (reference sequence). The CDR3 region has the DNA TGTGCCAGTAGTCTTGGACCGGGATGGGACAATGAGCAGTTCTTC. Amino acids: CASSLGPGWDNEQFF.

The J gene is TRBJ2-7, the V gene TRBV5-1, with D possibly matching TRBD2 (5 bases). The germline V gene has CDR1 SGHRS and CDR2 YFSETQ. The CDR3 covers 15 residues. The V end lost 4 bases, the J end lost 0 bases, and 14 bases lay between the germline ends. The CDR3 nucleotides are TGCGCCAGCAGCACTCTAGAGGGCCTCTCCTACGAGCAGTACTTC. Protein product: CASSTLEGLSYEQYF.

This clone was picked up a small number of times. This chain uses TRBV5-4 with TRBJ2-7; TRBD1 matches 7 bases. Per the germline V gene, CDR1 is SGHNT and CDR2 is YYREEE (reference sequence). V lost 3 bases to trimming and J lost 7 bases; unmatched junction nucleotides: 4. The CDR3 is 12 residues long. The CDR3 is CASSSGQVEQYF. As DNA, the CDR3 is TGTGCCAGCAGCTCCGGACAGGTGGAGCAGTACTTC.

This clone appeared a few times. The chain links TRBV5-1 to TRBJ2-2; a weak D match, TRBD1 (5 bases). V gave up 4 bases and J gave up 2 bases, with 15 bases separating them. The germline V gene encodes CDR1 SGHRS and CDR2 YFSETQ. This CDR3 comprises 16 residues. Here the CDR3 reads CASSLVGQANTGELFF. The CDR3 DNA reads as TGCGCCAGCAGCCTCGTCGGACAAGCCAACACCGGGGAGCTGTTTTTT.

The genes are TRBV27 and TRBJ2-7, with D uncertain. CDR1 is MNHEY and CDR2 is SMNVEV in the germline V gene (reference sequence). Trimming pared 3 bases from V and 3 bases from J, leaving 9 bases between. CDR3 length: 13 amino acids. In DNA form, the CDR3 reads TGTGCCAGCAGTTTCAGGATTTACTACGAGCAGTACTTC. Amino acids: CASSFRIYYEQYF.

This clone was observed a handful of times. The chain links TRBV30 to TRBJ2-7; tentatively, D is TRBD1 (6 bases). The ends were cut back, 1 base at V and 3 bases at J, with 13 bases in the middle. Germline values: CDR1 GTSNPN, CDR2 SVGIG (reference sequence). This CDR3 has 14 residues. As DNA, the CDR3 is TGTGCCTGGAGTGCCACTTACAGGGTCTACGAGCAGTACTTC. It codes for CAWSATYRVYEQYF.

V and J are TRBV6-5 and TRBJ2-1, with unresolved D. This CDR3 comprises 12 residues. The V end lost 5 bases, the J end lost 7 bases, and 9 bases lay between the germline ends. The germline CDR1 and CDR2 sequences are MNHEY and SVGAGI. The CDR3 DNA reads as TGTGCCAGCAGTGAAGAGTGGAATGAGCAGTTCTTC. Protein: CASSEEWNEQFF.

This clone has just a few counts. The gene calls are TRBV30 and TRBJ1-5; no reliable D call. V lost 4 bases, J lost 7 bases, and 11 bases lay in between. The germline V gene encodes CDR1 GTSNPN and CDR2 SVGIG (reference sequence). This CDR3 has 12 amino acids. Here the CDR3 reads CAWNRVGQPQHF. The DNA of the CDR3 is TGTGCCTGGAATCGAGTAGGCCAGCCCCAGCATTTT. The whole variable domain, filled in from reference TRBV30 and TRBJ1-5, reads SQTIHQWPATLVQPVGSPLSLECTVEGTSNPNLYWYRQAAGRGLQLLFYSVGIGQISSEVPQNLSASRPQDRQFILSSKKLLLSDSGFYLCAWNRVGQPQHFGDGTRLSIL.